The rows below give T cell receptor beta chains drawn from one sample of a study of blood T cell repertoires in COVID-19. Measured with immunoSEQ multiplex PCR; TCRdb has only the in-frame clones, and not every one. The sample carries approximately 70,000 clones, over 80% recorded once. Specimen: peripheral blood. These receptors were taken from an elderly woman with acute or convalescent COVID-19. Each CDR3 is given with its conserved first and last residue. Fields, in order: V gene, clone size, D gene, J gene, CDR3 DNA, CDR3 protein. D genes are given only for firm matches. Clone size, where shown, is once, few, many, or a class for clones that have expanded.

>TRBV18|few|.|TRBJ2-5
TGTGCCAGCTCACCATTTGGGGGGCAAGAGACCCAGTACTTC
CASSPFGGQETQYF
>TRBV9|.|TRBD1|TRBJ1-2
TGTGCCAGCAGCGCCACCGGGACAGGGAACTATGGCTACACCTTC
CASSATGTGNYGYTF
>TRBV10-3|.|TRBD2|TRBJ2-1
TGTGCCATCAGTGCAGCTAGCGGGAATTCCAATGAGCAGTTCTTC
CAISAASGNSNEQFF
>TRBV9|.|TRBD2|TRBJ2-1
TGTGCCAGCAGCCCAGGAGGGAGTAGCGGGAGACTCAGCTCCTACAATGAGCAGTTCTTC
CASSPGGSSGRLSSYNEQFF
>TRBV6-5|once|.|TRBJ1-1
TGTGCCAGCAGCCCCGGTTGGGGCGTGAACACTGAAGCTTTCTTT
CASSPGWGVNTEAFF
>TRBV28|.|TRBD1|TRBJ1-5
TGTGCCAGCACCCTTATGGACAGGGTTTATAGCAATCAGCCCCAGCATTTT
CASTLMDRVYSNQPQHF
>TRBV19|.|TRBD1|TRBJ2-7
TGTGCCAGTAGTATGGGACAGGGGGCCTACGAGCAGTACTTC
CASSMGQGAYEQYF
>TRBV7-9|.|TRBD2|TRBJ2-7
TGTGCCAGCAGCCAATTAGCGGGGACACTCGACTACGAGCAGTACTTC
CASSQLAGTLDYEQYF
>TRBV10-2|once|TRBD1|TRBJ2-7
TGCGCCAGCAGTGACTCCAAAGGGACAGGGTCCTACGAGCAGTACTTC
CASSDSKGTGSYEQYF
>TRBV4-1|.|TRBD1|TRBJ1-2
TGCGCCAGCAGCCAAGCGGGACAGGGGGCGGGAGGCTACACCTTC
CASSQAGQGAGGYTF
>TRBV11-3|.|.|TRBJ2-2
TGTGCCAGCAGCCAAGAGTTCGGCGGGACCGGGGAGCTGTTTTTT
CASSQEFGGTGELFF
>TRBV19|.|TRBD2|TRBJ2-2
TGTGCCACTTCGACTAGCGGAGTCACCGGGGAGCTGTTTTTT
CATSTSGVTGELFF
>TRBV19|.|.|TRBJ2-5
TGTGCCAGTAGTATAGCCGGGCTAGCAGATCAAGAGACCCAGTACTTC
CASSIAGLADQETQYF
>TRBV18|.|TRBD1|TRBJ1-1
TGTGCCAGCTCACAGCAAGGGACAGCTACCACTGAAGCTTTCTTT
CASSQQGTATTEAFF
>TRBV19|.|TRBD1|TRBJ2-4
TGTGCCAGTAGTATAGGAGGGGGACAGGGGACCAAAAACATTCAGTACTTC
CASSIGGGQGTKNIQYF
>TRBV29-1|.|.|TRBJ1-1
TGCAGCGTGGAGACAGGTTTGAGGGATGAAGCTTTCTTT
CSVETGLRDEAFF
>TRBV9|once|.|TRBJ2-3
TGTGCCAGCAGCTACCCCGGCAGGCATACGCAGTATTTT
CASSYPGRHTQYF
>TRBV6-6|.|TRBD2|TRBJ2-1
TGTGCCAGCAGTTTTCAAGCGGGAGTTGAGCAGTTCTTC
CASSFQAGVEQFF
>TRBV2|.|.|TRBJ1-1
TGTGCCAGCAGTTTGCCCCGGACTGAAGCTTTCTTT
CASSLPRTEAFF
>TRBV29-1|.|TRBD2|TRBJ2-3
TGCAGCGTTGAAACGCTTAGCGGGAGAAAGACGCAGTATTTT
CSVETLSGRKTQYF
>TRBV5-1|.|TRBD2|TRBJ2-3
TGCGCCAGCAGCTACCTTCTTAGCGGGAGCGCCACAGATACGCAGTATTTT
CASSYLLSGSATDTQYF
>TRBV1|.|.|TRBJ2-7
TGCACCAGCAGCCAAGAGCACAGGGCCATCGTGATGGGCGAGCAGTACTTC
CTSSQEHRAIVMGEQYF
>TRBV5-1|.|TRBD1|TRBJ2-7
TGCGCCAGCAGCTTGGTCGGGACAGGCCCCTACGAGCAGTACTTC
CASSLVGTGPYEQYF
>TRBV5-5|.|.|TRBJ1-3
TGTGCCAGCAGCTTGGATGGGACAAAAGGAAACACCATATATTTT
CASSLDGTKGNTIYF
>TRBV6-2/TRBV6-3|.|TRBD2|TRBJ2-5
TGTGCCAGCAGTTACGGGATTGAGACTAGCGGGACAGAGACCCAGTACTTC
CASSYGIETSGTETQYF
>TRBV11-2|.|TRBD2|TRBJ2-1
TGTGCCAGCACCTTACTAGCGGACCCCTCCTACAATGAGCAGTTCTTC
CASTLLADPSYNEQFF
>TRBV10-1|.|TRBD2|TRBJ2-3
TGCGCCAGCAGTCCGGAATCCGGGACTAGATGCACAGATACGCAGTATTTT
CASSPESGTRCTDTQYF
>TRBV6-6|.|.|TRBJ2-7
TGTGCCAGCAGCCAGGCGGGGGCCGGCTACGAGCAGTACTTC
CASSQAGAGYEQYF
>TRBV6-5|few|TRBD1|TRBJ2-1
TGTGCCAGCATGGAGACAGGGGGGCTCAATGAGCAGTTCTTC
CASMETGGLNEQFF
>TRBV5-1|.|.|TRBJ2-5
TGCGCCAGCAGCACGAACAGGGTGGGTAGTGAGACCCAGTACTTC
CASSTNRVGSETQYF
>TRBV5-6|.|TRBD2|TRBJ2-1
TGTGCCAGCAGCTTGGTGACCCCGGGAGGCCACTACAATGAGCAGTTCTTC
CASSLVTPGGHYNEQFF
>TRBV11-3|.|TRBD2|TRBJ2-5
TGTGCCAGCAGCAAACTAGCGGGAGGGCTGGAGACCCAGTACTTC
CASSKLAGGLETQYF
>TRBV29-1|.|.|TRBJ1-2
TGCAGCGTTGAAGCTCAGGACAGCCTCTATGGCTACACCTTC
CSVEAQDSLYGYTF
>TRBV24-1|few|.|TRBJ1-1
TGTGCCACCAGTGATCAGGGAAGAGCTTTCTTT
CATSDQGRAFF
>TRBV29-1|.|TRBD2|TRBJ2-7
TGCAGCGCAGGGACTAGCGTAAGCTCCTACGAGCAGTACTTC
CSAGTSVSSYEQYF
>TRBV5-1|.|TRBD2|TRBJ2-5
TGCGCCAGCAGCCCCCCCCGACTAGCGGGACAAGAGACCCAGTACTTC
CASSPPRLAGQETQYF
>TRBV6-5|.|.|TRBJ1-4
TGTGCCAGCATGGGAGACGGCCCGGCTGAAAAACTGTTTTTT
CASMGDGPAEKLFF
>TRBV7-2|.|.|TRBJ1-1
TGTGCCAGCAGCGCCCGGACCGGACAGCCTGAAGCTTTCTTT
CASSARTGQPEAFF
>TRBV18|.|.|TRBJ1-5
TGTGCCAGCGGGGGGGGTATCAATCAGCCCCAGCATTTT
CASGGGINQPQHF
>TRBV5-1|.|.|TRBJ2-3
TGCGCCAGCAGCTTTATCTTCACAGATACGCAGTATTTT
CASSFIFTDTQYF
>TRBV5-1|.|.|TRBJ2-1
TGCGCCAGCAGCTTGGGCTACCATACCTCCCTTTACAATGAGCAGTTCTTC
CASSLGYHTSLYNEQFF
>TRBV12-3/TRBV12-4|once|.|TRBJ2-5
TGTGCCAGCAGTTTTACCGCGGAAGAGACCCAGTACTTC
CASSFTAEETQYF
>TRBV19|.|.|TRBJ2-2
TGTGCCAGTACCTGGGGCGGGGATACCGGGGAGCTGTTTTTT
CASTWGGDTGELFF
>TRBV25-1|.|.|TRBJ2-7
TGTGCCAGCAGTGAAAGTAGCCATCCTTCCGACGAGCAGTACTTC
CASSESSHPSDEQYF
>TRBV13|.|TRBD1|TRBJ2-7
TGTGCCAGCAGCAGACAGGGATACGAGCAGTACTTC
CASSRQGYEQYF
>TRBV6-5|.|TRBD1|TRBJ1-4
TGTGCCAGCAGTTACACGGGACAGGGGGGTTTGCAGTTTTTT
CASSYTGQGGLQFF
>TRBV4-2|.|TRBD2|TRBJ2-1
TGTGCCAGCAGCCAAAGGACTAGCGGTTTCTACAATGAGCAGTTCTTC
CASSQRTSGFYNEQFF
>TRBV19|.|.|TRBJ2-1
TGTGCCAGTAGCCCGAAATTAACAGGGAGTTACTACAATGAGCAGTTCTTC
CASSPKLTGSYYNEQFF